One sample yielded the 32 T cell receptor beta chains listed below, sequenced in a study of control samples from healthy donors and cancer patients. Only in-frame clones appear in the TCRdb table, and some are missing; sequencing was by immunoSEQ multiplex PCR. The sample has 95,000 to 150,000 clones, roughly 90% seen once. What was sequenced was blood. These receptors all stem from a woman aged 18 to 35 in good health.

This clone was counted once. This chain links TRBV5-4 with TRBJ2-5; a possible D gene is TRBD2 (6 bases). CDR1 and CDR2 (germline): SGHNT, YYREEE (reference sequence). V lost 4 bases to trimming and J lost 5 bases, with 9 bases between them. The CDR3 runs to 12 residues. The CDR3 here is CASSGGGETQYF. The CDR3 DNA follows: TGTGCCAGCAGCGGGGGAGGTGAGACCCAGTACTTC.

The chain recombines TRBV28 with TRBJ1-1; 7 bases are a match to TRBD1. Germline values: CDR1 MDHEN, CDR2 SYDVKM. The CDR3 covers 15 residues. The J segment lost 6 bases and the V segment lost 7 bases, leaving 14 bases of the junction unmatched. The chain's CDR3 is CASIRSTGVISEAFF. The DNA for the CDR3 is TGTGCCAGCATTCGAAGCACAGGGGTTATCTCTGAAGCTTTCTTT.

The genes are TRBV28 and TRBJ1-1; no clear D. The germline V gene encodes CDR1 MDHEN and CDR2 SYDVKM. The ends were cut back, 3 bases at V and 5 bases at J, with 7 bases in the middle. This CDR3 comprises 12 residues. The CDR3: CASSFRGTEAFF. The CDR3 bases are TGTGCCAGCAGTTTCAGAGGAACTGAAGCTTTCTTT.

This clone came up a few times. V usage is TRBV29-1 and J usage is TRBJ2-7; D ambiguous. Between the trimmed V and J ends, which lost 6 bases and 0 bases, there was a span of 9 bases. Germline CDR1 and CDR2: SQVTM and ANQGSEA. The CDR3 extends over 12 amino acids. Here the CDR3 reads CSVTPNSYEQYF. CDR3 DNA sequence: TGCAGCGTCACACCAAACTCCTACGAGCAGTACTTC.

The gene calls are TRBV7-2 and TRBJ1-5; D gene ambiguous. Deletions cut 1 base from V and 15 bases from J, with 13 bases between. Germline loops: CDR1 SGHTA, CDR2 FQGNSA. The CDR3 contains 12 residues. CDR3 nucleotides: TGTGCCAGCAGCTTAGTAGGGAGGGCCTCGCATTTT. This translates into CASSLVGRASHF.

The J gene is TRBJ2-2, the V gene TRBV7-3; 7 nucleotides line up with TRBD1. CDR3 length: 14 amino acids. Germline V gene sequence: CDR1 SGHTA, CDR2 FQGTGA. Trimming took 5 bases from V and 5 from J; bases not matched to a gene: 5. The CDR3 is CASSTRQGTGELFF. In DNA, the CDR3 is TGTGCCAGCAGCACAAGACAGGGAACCGGGGAGCTGTTTTTT.

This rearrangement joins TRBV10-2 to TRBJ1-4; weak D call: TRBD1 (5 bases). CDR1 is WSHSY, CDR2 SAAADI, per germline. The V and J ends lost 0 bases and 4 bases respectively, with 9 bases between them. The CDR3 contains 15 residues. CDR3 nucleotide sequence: TGCGCCAGCAGTGAGTCCAGGGTTTTTAATGAAAAACTGTTTTTT. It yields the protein CASSESRVFNEKLFF.

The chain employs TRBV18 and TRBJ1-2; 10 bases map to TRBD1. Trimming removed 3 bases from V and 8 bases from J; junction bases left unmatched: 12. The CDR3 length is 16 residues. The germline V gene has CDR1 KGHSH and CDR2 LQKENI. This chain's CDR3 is CASSPGTGVIKTGYTF. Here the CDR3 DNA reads TGTGCCAGCTCACCCGGGACAGGGGTGATTAAGACAGGCTACACCTTC.

CDR3 sequence: CASSERGQSPLHF. As DNA, the CDR3 is TGTGCCAGCAGTGAGAGGGGCCAATCACCCCTCCACTTT. The chain links TRBV2 to TRBJ1-6; possible D gene TRBD1, 5 bases. The CDR3 consists of 13 residues. The V and J ends lost 3 bases and 10 bases respectively, with 10 bases between them. Germline V gives CDR1 SNHLY, CDR2 FYNNEI. The whole variable domain, filled in from reference TRBV2 and TRBJ1-6, reads EPEVTQTPSHQVTQMGQEVILRCVPISNHLYFYWYRQILGQKVEFLVSFYNNEISEKSEIFDDQFSVERPDGSNFTLKIRSTKLEDSAMYFCASSERGQSPLHFGNGTRLTVT.

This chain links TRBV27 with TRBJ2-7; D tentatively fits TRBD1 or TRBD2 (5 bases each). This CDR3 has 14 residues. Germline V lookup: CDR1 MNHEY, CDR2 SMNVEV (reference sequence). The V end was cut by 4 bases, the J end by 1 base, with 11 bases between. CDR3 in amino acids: CASSYRDGSYEQYF. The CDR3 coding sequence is TGTGCCAGCAGTTACCGGGACGGATCCTACGAGCAGTACTTC.

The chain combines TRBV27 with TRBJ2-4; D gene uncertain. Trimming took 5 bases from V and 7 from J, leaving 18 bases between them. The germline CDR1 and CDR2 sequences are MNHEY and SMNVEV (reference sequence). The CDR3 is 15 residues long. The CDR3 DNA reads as TGTGCCAGCAGTGATTCCCCCCCAGACTGGAACATTCAGTACTTC. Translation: CASSDSPPDWNIQYF.

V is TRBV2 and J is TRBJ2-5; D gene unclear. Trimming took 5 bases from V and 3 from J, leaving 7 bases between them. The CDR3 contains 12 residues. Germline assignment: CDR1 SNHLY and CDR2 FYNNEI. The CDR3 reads CASSSLEETQYF. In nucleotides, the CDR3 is TGTGCCAGCAGTTCACTTGAAGAGACCCAGTACTTC.

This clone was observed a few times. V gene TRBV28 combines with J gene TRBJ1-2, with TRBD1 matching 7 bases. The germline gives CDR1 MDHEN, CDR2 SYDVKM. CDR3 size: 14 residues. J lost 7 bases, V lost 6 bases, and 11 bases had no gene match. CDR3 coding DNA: TGTGCCAGCAGACTCATTCAGACAGGGAGTGGCTACACCTTC. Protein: CASRLIQTGSGYTF.

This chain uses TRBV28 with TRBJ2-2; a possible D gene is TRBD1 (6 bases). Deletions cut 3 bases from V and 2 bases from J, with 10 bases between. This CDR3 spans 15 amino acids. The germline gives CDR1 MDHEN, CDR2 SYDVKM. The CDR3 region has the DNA TGTGCCAGCAGTTTTTTCAGGGGTAACACCGGGGAGCTGTTTTTT. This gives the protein CASSFFRGNTGELFF. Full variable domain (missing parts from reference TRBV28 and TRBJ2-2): DVKVTQSSRYLVKRTGEKVFLECVQDMDHENMFWYRQDPGLGLRLIYFSYDVKMKEKGDIPEGYSVSREKKERFSLILESASTNQTSMYLCASSFFRGNTGELFFGEGSRLTVL.

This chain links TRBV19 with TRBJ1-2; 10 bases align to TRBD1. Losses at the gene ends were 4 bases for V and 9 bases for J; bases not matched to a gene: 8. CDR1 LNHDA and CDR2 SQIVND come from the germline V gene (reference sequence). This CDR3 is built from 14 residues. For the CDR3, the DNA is TGTGCCAGTAGTAACGACAGGGGGCTTATCAGCTACACCTTC. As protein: CASSNDRGLISYTF.

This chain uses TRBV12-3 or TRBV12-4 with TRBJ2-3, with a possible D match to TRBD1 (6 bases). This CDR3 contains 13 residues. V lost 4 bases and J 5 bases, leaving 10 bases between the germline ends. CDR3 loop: CASSSQQGDTQYF. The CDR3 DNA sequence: TGTGCCAGCAGTTCTCAACAGGGAGATACGCAGTATTTT.

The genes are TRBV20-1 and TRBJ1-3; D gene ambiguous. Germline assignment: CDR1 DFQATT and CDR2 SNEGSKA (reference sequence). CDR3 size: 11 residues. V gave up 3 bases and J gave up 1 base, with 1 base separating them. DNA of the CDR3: TGCAGTGCTAGGTCTGGAAACACCATATATTTT. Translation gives CSARSGNTIYF.

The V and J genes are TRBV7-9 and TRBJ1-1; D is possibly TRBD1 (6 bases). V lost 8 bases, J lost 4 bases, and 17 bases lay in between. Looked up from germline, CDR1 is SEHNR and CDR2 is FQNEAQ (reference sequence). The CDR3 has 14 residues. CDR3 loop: CASLNTGAATEAFF. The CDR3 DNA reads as TGTGCCAGCCTTAATACGGGGGCCGCCACTGAAGCTTTCTTT.

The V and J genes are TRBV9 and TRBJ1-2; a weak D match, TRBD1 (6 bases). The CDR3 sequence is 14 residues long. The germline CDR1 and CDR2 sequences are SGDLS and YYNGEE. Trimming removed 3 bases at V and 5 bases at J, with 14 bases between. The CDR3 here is CASSAQTGLYGYTF. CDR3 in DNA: TGTGCCAGCAGCGCACAAACAGGGTTATATGGCTACACCTTC.

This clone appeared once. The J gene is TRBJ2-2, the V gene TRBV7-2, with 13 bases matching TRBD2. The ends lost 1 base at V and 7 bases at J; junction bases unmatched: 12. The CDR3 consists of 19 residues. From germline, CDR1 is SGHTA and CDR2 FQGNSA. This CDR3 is CASSLGLRLAGGQGGELFF. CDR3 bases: TGTGCCAGCAGCTTAGGTCTGAGACTAGCGGGAGGTCAGGGCGGGGAGCTGTTTTTT.

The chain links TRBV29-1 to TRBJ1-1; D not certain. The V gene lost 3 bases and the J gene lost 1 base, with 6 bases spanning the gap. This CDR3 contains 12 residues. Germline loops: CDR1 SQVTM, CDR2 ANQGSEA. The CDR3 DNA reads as TGCAGCGTTGAGGCAGCGAACACTGAAGCTTTCTTT. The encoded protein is CSVEAANTEAFF.

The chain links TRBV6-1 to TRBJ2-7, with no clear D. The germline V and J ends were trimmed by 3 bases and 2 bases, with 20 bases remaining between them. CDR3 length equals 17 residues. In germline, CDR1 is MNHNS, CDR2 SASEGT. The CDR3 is CASSDQRTWASAYEQYF. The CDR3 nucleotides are TGTGCCAGCAGTGACCAGAGGACGTGGGCATCCGCCTACGAGCAGTACTTC.

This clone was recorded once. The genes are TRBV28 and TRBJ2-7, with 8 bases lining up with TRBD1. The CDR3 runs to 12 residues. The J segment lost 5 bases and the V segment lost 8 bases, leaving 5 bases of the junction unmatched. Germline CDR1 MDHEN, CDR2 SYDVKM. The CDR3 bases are TGTGCCAGCGTAGCGACAGGGGACGAGCAGTACTTC. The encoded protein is CASVATGDEQYF.

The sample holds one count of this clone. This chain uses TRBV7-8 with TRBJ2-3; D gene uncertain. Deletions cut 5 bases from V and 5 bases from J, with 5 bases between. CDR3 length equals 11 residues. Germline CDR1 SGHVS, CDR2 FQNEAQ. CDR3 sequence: CASSPKDTQYF. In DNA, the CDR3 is TGTGCCAGCAGCCCTAAAGATACGCAGTATTTT.

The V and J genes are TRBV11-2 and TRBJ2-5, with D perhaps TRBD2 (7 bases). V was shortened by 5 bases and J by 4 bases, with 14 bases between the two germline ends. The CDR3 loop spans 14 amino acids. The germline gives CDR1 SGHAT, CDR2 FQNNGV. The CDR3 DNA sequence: TGTGCCAGCAGCAGGGGCGGGGGCGGAGAGACCCAGTACTTC. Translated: CASSRGGGGETQYF.

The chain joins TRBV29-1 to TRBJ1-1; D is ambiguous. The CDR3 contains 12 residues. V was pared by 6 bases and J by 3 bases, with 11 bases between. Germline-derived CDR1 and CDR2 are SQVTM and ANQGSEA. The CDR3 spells CSVSTDYTEAFF. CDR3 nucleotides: TGCAGCGTCAGTACTGATTACACTGAAGCTTTCTTT.

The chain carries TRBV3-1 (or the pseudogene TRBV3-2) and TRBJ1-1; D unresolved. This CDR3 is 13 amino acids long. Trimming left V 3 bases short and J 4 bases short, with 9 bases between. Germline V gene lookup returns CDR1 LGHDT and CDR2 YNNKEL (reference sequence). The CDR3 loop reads CASSHGEGTEAFF. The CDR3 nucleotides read TGTGCCAGCAGCCACGGGGAGGGCACTGAAGCTTTCTTT.

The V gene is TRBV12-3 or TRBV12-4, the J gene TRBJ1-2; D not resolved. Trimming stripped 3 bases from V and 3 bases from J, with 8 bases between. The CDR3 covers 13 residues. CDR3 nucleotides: TGTGCCAGCAGTTTGCGCCAGGACTATGGCTACACCTTC. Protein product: CASSLRQDYGYTF.

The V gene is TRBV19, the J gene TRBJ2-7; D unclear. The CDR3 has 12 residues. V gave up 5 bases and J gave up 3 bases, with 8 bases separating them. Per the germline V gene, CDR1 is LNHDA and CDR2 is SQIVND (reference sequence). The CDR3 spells CASSSNNYEQYF. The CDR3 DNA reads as TGTGCCAGTAGTTCCAACAACTACGAGCAGTACTTC.

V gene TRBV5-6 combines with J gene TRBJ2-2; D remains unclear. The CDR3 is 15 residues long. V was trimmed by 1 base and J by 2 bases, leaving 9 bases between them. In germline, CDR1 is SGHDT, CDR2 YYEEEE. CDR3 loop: CASSLQGRNTGELFF. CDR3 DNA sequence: TGTGCCAGCAGCTTGCAAGGAAGAAACACCGGGGAGCTGTTTTTT.

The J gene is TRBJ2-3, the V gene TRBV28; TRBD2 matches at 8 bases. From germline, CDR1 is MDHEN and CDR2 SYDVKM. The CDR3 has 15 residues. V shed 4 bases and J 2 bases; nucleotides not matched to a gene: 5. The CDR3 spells CASSSGGRNTDTQYF. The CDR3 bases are TGTGCCAGCAGTTCGGGCGGGAGGAACACAGATACGCAGTATTTT.

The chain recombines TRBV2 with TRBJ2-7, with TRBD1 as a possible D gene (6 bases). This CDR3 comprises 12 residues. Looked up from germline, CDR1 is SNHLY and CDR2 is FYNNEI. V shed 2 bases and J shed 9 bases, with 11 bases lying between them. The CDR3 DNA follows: TGTGCCAGCAGTGAATCTCAAGGGGGGCAGTACTTC. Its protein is CASSESQGGQYF.